A single sample gave rise to the 3 T cell receptor beta chains below, sequenced in a study of blood T cell repertoires in COVID-19. Sequencing used immunoSEQ multiplex PCR; TCRdb keeps in-frame clones, though not all of them. Altogether about 110,000 clones are present, roughly nine tenths being singletons, with the ten largest covering 4.8%. Sequencing was performed on peripheral blood. These receptors were obtained from a human donor in a cohort sampled during active COVID-19.

J is TRBJ2-3 and V is TRBV27; 7 nucleotides align to TRBD1. V dropped 1 base and J dropped 5; count of bases not matched to a gene: 0. From germline, CDR1 is MNHEY and CDR2 SMNVEV (reference sequence). The CDR3 has 13 amino acids. Here the CDR3 reads CASSLWDRDTQYF. CDR3 in DNA: TGTGCCAGCAGTTTATGGGACAGAGATACGCAGTATTTT.

This clone was observed a single time. The rearrangement links TRBV7-8 to TRBJ1-2, with D unresolved. The CDR3 sequence is 17 residues long. The germline gives CDR1 SGHVS, CDR2 FQNEAQ. V was clipped by 3 bases and J by 3 bases, with 20 bases between them. The CDR3 DNA sequence: TGTGCCAGCAGCTTCCTCGCAGGCCCACTTAATCACTATGGCTACACCTTC. This translates into CASSFLAGPLNHYGYTF. The whole variable domain, remainder taken from reference TRBV7-8 and TRBJ1-2, is GAGVSQSPRYKVAKRGQDVALRCDPISGHVSLFWYQQALGQGPEFLTYFQNEAQLDKSGLPSDRFFAERPEGSVSTLKIQRTQQEDSAVYLCASSFLAGPLNHYGYTFGSGTRLTVV.

The J gene is TRBJ2-2, the V gene TRBV7-2, with D possibly being TRBD1 (6 bases). CDR1 SGHTA and CDR2 FQGNSA come from the germline V gene. The CDR3 runs to 15 residues. V was shortened by 6 bases and J by 1 base, with 12 bases between the two germline ends. The CDR3 spells CASRPTGKNTGELFF. The CDR3 bases are TGTGCCAGCAGACCTACAGGGAAGAACACCGGGGAGCTGTTTTTT.